This TCR beta chain was sequenced in a study of identical twins. Points from the study as a whole: Zero-insertion analyses could be partly confounded by invariant MAIT and iNKT cells. Cross-sectional statistics, not tracking of the same donors, supported the conclusions. Abundant cord blood beta clonotypes carried fewer insertions; memory repertoires showed none.

This clonotype turned up a few times. Its antigen is unidentified. V was clipped by 5 bases and J by 0 bases, with 7 bases between them. The germline CDR1 and CDR2 sequences are SGHTA and FQGNSA. This CDR3 spans 13 amino acids. TCRdb reprocessed the 5' RACE reads via MiXCR and lists one record per CDR3 protein. The sample holds around 470,000 distinct CDR3 sequences; 14% are singletons and the top ten take approximately 0.52%. The sample was also linked to a second study, of yellow fever vaccine responses in identical twins. From that paper: Twin vaccine T cell responses reportedly seemed partly convergent, partly personalized.

Sequenced input: CD4+ T cells sorted from blood. The clonotype comes from a woman aged 18-30 years in good health. V and J are TRBV7-2 and TRBJ1-2; perhaps TRBD1 as D (6 bases). CDR3 loop: CASSRDTNYGYTF. The CDR3 nucleotides read TGTGCCAGCAGCCGGGACACTAACTATGGCTACACCTTC.